The rows below give T cell receptor beta chains drawn from one sample of a study of chemoradiotherapy in HPV16-positive cancers. Profiling relied on immunoSEQ multiplex PCR, and the TCRdb table lists in-frame clones only, not all of them. The sample records over 1,500 clones, around four fifths being singletons. The sequenced sample was tumor tissue, obtained from a patient who underwent chemoradiotherapy. These receptors were collected from a human donor with HPV-associated anogenital cancer. CDR3s include the opening cysteine and the closing phenylalanine or tryptophan. Fields, in order: V gene, D gene, clone size, J gene, CDR3 protein, CDR3 DNA. The D gene is left open where the match is weak. The listing skips clone size in some rows; elsewhere it reads once, few, many or a size class.

>TRBV7-3|.|few|TRBJ2-1
CASSLAGRGPYNEQFF
TGTGCCAGCAGCTTAGCCGGTCGGGGGCCCTACAATGAGCAGTTCTTC
>TRBV27|TRBD1|.|TRBJ2-4
CASSLPPGTGEVIQYF
TGTGCCAGCAGTTTACCCCCTGGGACAGGGGAAGTCATTCAGTACTTC
>TRBV7-9|TRBD1|.|TRBJ1-6
CASSLASGQGYSPLHF
TGTGCCAGCAGCTTAGCATCGGGACAGGGATATTCACCCCTCCACTTT
>TRBV7-9|TRBD1|.|TRBJ1-2
CASSSDRRGGYTF
TGTGCCAGCAGCTCGGACAGGCGGGGTGGCTACACCTTC
>TRBV5-1|TRBD2|.|TRBJ2-7
CASSWGLAGGSSYEQYF
TGCGCCAGCAGCTGGGGACTAGCGGGAGGATCCTCCTACGAGCAGTACTTC
>TRBV6-5|.|.|TRBJ2-7
CASSGSYEQYF
TGTGCCAGCAGTGGCTCCTACGAGCAGTACTTC
>TRBV28|.|.|TRBJ2-2
CASTSPGELFF
TGTGCCAGCACCAGCCCCGGGGAGCTGTTTTTT
>TRBV6-5|.|.|TRBJ1-2
CASRTGTLSGYTF
TGTGCCAGCAGAACAGGGACTTTGAGTGGCTACACCTTC
>TRBV9|TRBD2|.|TRBJ2-3
CASSPGGLSADTQYF
TGTGCCAGCAGCCCGGGGGGGTTGTCTGCAGATACGCAGTATTTT
>TRBV15|.|.|TRBJ1-1
CATSRDGDGTEAFF
TGTGCCACCAGCAGAGATGGCGACGGCACTGAAGCTTTCTTT
>TRBV28|TRBD2|.|TRBJ2-4
CASRGRGVTKNIQYF
TGTGCCAGCAGGGGGAGGGGAGTGACCAAAAACATTCAGTACTTC
>TRBV19|TRBD1|few|TRBJ1-1
CASSIDLPTGLNTEAFF
TGTGCCAGTAGTATAGATCTACCGACAGGGCTGAACACTGAAGCTTTCTTT
>TRBV10-3|TRBD2|few|TRBJ2-7
CAISERTSGIIEQYF
TGTGCCATCAGTGAGAGGACTAGCGGGATTATCGAGCAGTACTTC
>TRBV4-3|.|large|TRBJ2-5
CASSQAGLKETQYF
TGCGCCAGCAGCCAAGCGGGACTTAAAGAGACCCAGTACTTC
>TRBV7-9|.|.|TRBJ1-4
CASSLTGGLNEKLFF
TGTGCCAGCAGCTTAACCGGCGGCCTTAATGAAAAACTGTTTTTT
>TRBV28|.|.|TRBJ1-5
CASRDSQYSNQPQHF
TGTGCCAGCAGGGACAGCCAATATAGCAATCAGCCCCAGCATTTT
>TRBV27|.|.|TRBJ1-1
CASSLMPMNTEAFF
TGTGCCAGCAGTTTAATGCCGATGAACACTGAAGCTTTCTTT
>TRBV6-4|TRBD2|.|TRBJ2-3
CASSDPASGSSGTQYF
TGTGCCAGCAGTGACCCGGCTAGCGGGTCGTCGGGGACGCAGTATTTT
>TRBV7-9|TRBD2|.|TRBJ2-5
CASKSTREAEETQYF
TGTGCCAGCAAATCGACGCGGGAGGCGGAAGAGACCCAGTACTTC
>TRBV2|.|few|TRBJ1-2
CASSSLDNYGYTF
TGTGCCAGCAGTTCCTTGGACAATTATGGCTACACCTTC
>TRBV19|TRBD2|.|TRBJ2-1
CASSTELAGGYNEQFF
TGTGCCAGTAGTACTGAACTAGCGGGAGGGTACAATGAGCAGTTCTTC
>TRBV2|TRBD2|.|TRBJ2-7
CASSAGGRKQYF
TGTGCCAGTTCAGCGGGAGGGCGAAAGCAGTACTTC
>TRBV5-1|TRBD2|.|TRBJ2-2
CASSTSAGGAAGELFF
TGCGCCAGCAGCACCTCCGCGGGGGGGGCAGCCGGGGAGCTGTTTTTT
>TRBV7-8|.|.|TRBJ1-3
CASSPSPGNTIYF
TGTGCCAGCAGCCCTAGTCCCGGAAACACCATATATTTT
>TRBV5-1|.|.|TRBJ2-7
CASSLEVGPKGEQYF
TGCGCCAGCAGCTTGGAGGTAGGACCTAAAGGCGAGCAGTACTTC
>TRBV6-4|TRBD1|.|TRBJ2-3
CASSEATGGTDTQYF
TGTGCCAGCAGTGAGGCGACAGGGGGCACAGATACGCAGTATTTT
>TRBV6-1|.|.|TRBJ1-1
CASSEFINLGNTEAFF
TGTGCCAGCAGTGAGTTTATAAACCTTGGGAACACTGAAGCTTTCTTT
>TRBV4-3|.|.|TRBJ1-4
CASSRSLRDGSNEKLFF
TGCGCCAGCAGCCGGTCTCTACGGGACGGATCTAATGAAAAACTGTTTTTT
>TRBV4-3|.|few|TRBJ2-5
CASSQDTGKETQYF
TGCGCCAGCAGCCAAGATACAGGGAAAGAGACCCAGTACTTC
>TRBV6-1|.|.|TRBJ1-5
CASSEGGSNQPQHF
TGTGCCAGCAGTGAAGGGGGTTCCAATCAGCCCCAGCATTTT
>TRBV10-3|.|.|TRBJ1-2
CAISEGSGARGYTF
TGTGCCATCAGTGAGGGCTCCGGGGCTCGTGGCTACACCTTC
>TRBV5-1|.|.|TRBJ1-1
CASSLEWKGKEAFF
TGCGCCAGCAGCTTGGAATGGAAGGGGAAGGAAGCTTTCTTT
>TRBV19|.|.|TRBJ1-5
CASRQVWDQPQHF
TGTGCCAGTCGACAGGTTTGGGATCAGCCCCAGCATTTT
>TRBV5-6|TRBD2|.|TRBJ2-7
CASSPGLGGYEQYF
TGTGCCAGCAGCCCGGGACTAGGGGGGTACGAGCAGTACTTC
>TRBV19|.|few|TRBJ1-2
CASSTVRRGGGYTF
TGTGCCAGTAGTACCGTCCGCAGGGGCGGTGGCTACACCTTC
>TRBV11-3|.|once|TRBJ2-7
CASSRGPLSDEQYF
TGTGCCAGCAGCCGGGGCCCCCTTTCGGACGAGCAGTACTTC
>TRBV5-5|.|.|TRBJ2-7
CASSSAWPEETYEQYF
TGTGCCAGCAGCTCCGCATGGCCAGAAGAAACCTACGAGCAGTACTTC
>TRBV10-3|.|.|TRBJ2-6
CAISLQSSGANVLTF
TGTGCCATCAGTCTCCAGAGCTCTGGGGCCAACGTCCTGACTTTC
>TRBV30|TRBD1|.|TRBJ1-2
CAWSAFRDSNYGYTF
TGTGCCTGGAGTGCCTTCCGGGACAGTAACTATGGCTACACCTTC
>TRBV5-5|.|.|TRBJ2-3
CASTPLGGTDTQYF
TGTGCCAGCACCCCGCTCGGGGGCACAGATACGCAGTATTTT
>TRBV6-6|.|.|TRBJ1-1
CASSYRHTEAFF
TGTGCCAGCAGTTACCGTCACACTGAAGCTTTCTTT
>TRBV11-2|TRBD2|.|TRBJ2-1
CASSWPAGAGTNEQFF
TGTGCCAGCAGCTGGCCAGCGGGAGCGGGGACTAATGAGCAGTTCTTC
>TRBV10-3|.|once|TRBJ1-2
CAISESSQYGYTF
TGTGCCATCAGTGAGTCGAGTCAGTATGGCTACACCTTC
>TRBV5-6|.|.|TRBJ2-3
CASSLRTGAAVGDTQYF
TGTGCCAGCAGCTTACGAACGGGTGCTGCGGTTGGGGATACGCAGTATTTT
>TRBV18|.|.|TRBJ2-5
CASSLETATQETQYF
TGTGCCAGCTCGCTAGAGACAGCGACCCAAGAGACCCAGTACTTC
>TRBV27|.|few|TRBJ1-1
CASSSLEWPEAFF
TGTGCCAGCAGTTCCCTCGAGTGGCCTGAAGCTTTCTTT
>TRBV7-9|.|.|TRBJ1-2
CASDSAGGWESNGYTF
TGTGCCAGCGATTCCGCGGGTGGCTGGGAAAGCAATGGCTACACCTTC
>TRBV28|.|.|TRBJ2-2
CASSFFGGTGELFF
TGTGCCAGCAGTTTTTTCGGAGGGACCGGGGAGCTGTTTTTT
>TRBV19|TRBD2|.|TRBJ2-4
CASSSTSGRAEDYIQYF
TGTGCCAGTAGTTCGACTAGCGGGAGGGCCGAGGATTACATTCAGTACTTC
>TRBV4-1|.|.|TRBJ1-2
CASSQVTGSNYGYTF
TGCGCCAGCAGCCAAGTTACAGGGAGCAACTATGGCTACACCTTC
>TRBV28|.|.|TRBJ1-4
CASSLTGAANEKLFF
TGTGCCAGCAGTTTAACAGGTGCGGCTAATGAAAAACTGTTTTTT